This section outlines one T cell receptor (beta chain) sequence together with its context. Researchers prepared the TCRbeta library using unique molecular identifiers, the study reports. TCRdb re-derived calls from the PCR reads in MiXCR, one entry per CDR3 protein. Of 100,000 to 120,000 distinct CDR3 sequences listed, 10% are singletons. The data derive from a study of T-cell reconstitution after alpha-beta-depleted transplantation in children. The CDR3 contains 14 residues. The genes are TRBV21-1 and TRBJ2-7; the table gives TRBD1 as D, unverified against the DNA. TRBV21-1 constitutes a pseudogene. This sequence was found in a human donor who donated a stem cell graft to a child with acute lymphoblastic leukemia. The material sequenced was PBMCs from the stem cell graft donor, taken from the stem cell graft. This CDR3 is CASSAPRGVHEQYF. CDR3 bases: TGTGCCAGCAGCGCTCCAAGGGGGGTGCACGAGCAGTACTTC.